These 10 T cell receptor beta chains were all obtained from the same sample, sequenced in a study of T cells in Graves' hyperthyroidism and ophthalmopathy. RNA transcripts served as the template for amplifying TCR beta CDR3 regions. Carried out on the TCR CDR3, a first-round RT-PCR used the HTBI primer set. TCRdb independently ran MiXCR on the multiplex PCR reads; one entry per CDR3 protein. The data hold 600,000 to 650,000 distinct CDR3 sequences, with less than 25% observed a single time. The sequenced sample was blood. The source of these receptors is a man in his thirties or forties with Graves' ophthalmopathy.

Concerning this clonotype: A much larger clone differs from this one at a single base, so this may be a read error. This chain joins TRBV12-3 or TRBV12-4 and TRBJ1-1; D is undetermined. This CDR3 contains 14 residues. V lost 4 bases and J lost 5, with 14 bases in between. The CDR3 spells CASSSTWRRTEAFF. DNA for the CDR3: TGTGCCAGCAGTTCGACATGGAGGAGGACTGAAGCTTTCTTT.

This clonotype was observed a few times. A read error may produce the germline difference seen at one junction end. The chain links TRBV29-1 to TRBJ1-1; possibly TRBD1 for D (6 bases). Germline loops: CDR1 SQVTM, CDR2 ANQGSEA. CDR3 length equals 14 residues. The CDR3 DNA is TGCAGCATTGACCCCCTCCCGGAGACAGGAGAAGCTTTCTTT. Translating it yields CSIDPLPETGEAFF. Combining the CDR3 with reference TRBV29-1 and TRBJ1-1 gives the whole variable domain SAVISQKPSRDICQRGTSLTIQCQVDSQVTMMFWYRQQPGQSLTLIATANQGSEATYESGFVIDKFPISRPNLTFSTLTVSNMSPEDSSIYLCSIDPLPETGEAFFGQGTRLTVV.

At least ten counts were recorded for this clonotype. The rearrangement links TRBV28 to TRBJ2-7; 12 bases agree with TRBD2. The CDR3 spans 14 residues. The ends lost 6 bases at V and 6 bases at J; junction bases unmatched: 6. Germline V gene sequence: CDR1 MDHEN, CDR2 SYDVKM. CDR3 sequence: CASSSLAGGGEQYF. Here the CDR3 DNA reads TGTGCCAGCAGCTCACTAGCGGGAGGCGGCGAGCAGTACTTC.

This chain connects TRBV6-5 to TRBJ1-2, with 7 bases lining up with TRBD1. The CDR3 has 13 amino acids. CDR1 and CDR2 (germline): MNHEY, SVGAGI. V gave up 2 bases and J gave up 10 bases; unmatched junction bases: 7. CDR3 nucleotide sequence: TGTGCCAGCAGTTACAGGGGGCCGGAGGACTACACCTTC. Its translation is CASSYRGPEDYTF.

This chain uses TRBV30 with TRBJ1-2; no reliable D call. The V and J ends lost 0 bases and 7 bases respectively, with 9 bases between them. The CDR3 spans 12 residues. The germline CDR1 and CDR2 sequences are GTSNPN and SVGIG (reference sequence). The CDR3 is CAWSVRTVGYTF. The CDR3 DNA reads TGTGCCTGGAGTGTACGTACGGTTGGCTACACCTTC.

The chain couples TRBV11-2 to TRBJ1-6; D is uncertain. The V end was cut by 2 bases, the J end by 3 bases, with 8 bases between. Germline lookup yields CDR1 SGHAT and CDR2 FQNNGV. The CDR3 runs to 15 residues. The CDR3 DNA reads as TGTGCCAGCAGCTTATTTCAAAACTATAATTCACCCCTCCACTTT. Its translation: CASSLFQNYNSPLHF.

The sample holds a few counts of this clonotype. The chain combines TRBV4-3 with TRBJ2-1; 8 bases line up with TRBD2. The CDR3 covers 16 residues. Trimming removed 3 bases from V and 10 bases from J; junction bases left unmatched: 14. Germline loops: CDR1 LGHNA, CDR2 YSLEER. The CDR3: CASSQAGLVGNEEQFF. CDR3 nucleotide sequence: TGCGCCAGCAGCCAGGCGGGACTAGTCGGGAATGAGGAGCAGTTCTTC.

This clonotype was counted many times. The V call is TRBV28, the J call TRBJ2-7; 10 bases are a match to TRBD2. The CDR3 extends over 15 amino acids. Per the germline V gene, CDR1 is MDHEN and CDR2 is SYDVKM. V trimming: 3 bases; J trimming: 5 bases; junction bases outside the gene matches: 7. Written as DNA, the CDR3 is TGTGCCAGCAGTTTCGGTACTAGCGGGAAGGACGAGCAGTACTTC. Translation gives CASSFGTSGKDEQYF.

This clonotype turned up a few times. The germline gene is not matched at one end of the junction; a read error may be the cause. The CDR3 protein is CAGSEIPRTVLGQPQHF. The CDR3 DNA follows: TGTGCCGGCAGTGAAATCCCTCGGACAGTCTTGGGTCAGCCCCAGCATTTT. The chain combines TRBV6-1 with TRBJ1-5; D possibly corresponds to TRBD1 (6 bases). CDR1 is MNHNS, CDR2 SASEGT, per germline. The CDR3 covers 17 residues.

This clonotype was counted between two and nine times. The chain carries TRBV30 and TRBJ2-3, with a weak D call TRBD2 (6 bases). Deletions cut 4 bases from V and 2 bases from J, with 7 bases between. This CDR3 is 12 amino acids long. The germline V gene encodes CDR1 GTSNPN and CDR2 SVGIG (reference sequence). Here the CDR3 DNA reads TGTGCCTGGACTAGCGCCACAGATACGCAGTATTTT. Protein sequence: CAWTSATDTQYF.